This T cell receptor (beta chain) was recorded in a study of T cell repertoires in cytomegalovirus infection. For the study at large: Shared public TCR beta signatures pointed to both CMV infection and a matching HLA type.

Findings of the study overall: Identification of carriers of CMV plus the relevant HLA was achieved through cumulative public TCR beta family frequency. HLA-C-restricted CMV-specific TCR beta clonotypes prevailed in the ex vivo response.

V lost 1 base to trimming and J lost 10 bases, with 16 bases between them. From germline, CDR1 is SGHVS and CDR2 FQNEAQ. CDR3 size: 15 residues. This clonotype was observed a few times. Antigen specificity is unknown. MiXCR, run by TCRdb on the reads, gives a single entry per CDR3 protein. The table has about 530,000 distinct CDR3 sequences, around 27% seen once. The V and J genes are TRBV7-8 and TRBJ1-4, with D perhaps matching TRBD1 (5 bases). The receptor comes from a human donor in good health (CMV status not recorded). Some clones in this sample may be carry-over from other donors' samples. Specimen: PBMCs. In DNA form, the CDR3 reads TGTGCCAGCAGCTTAGACGAGACAGTCAGCAGAAAACTGTTTTTT. Protein product: CASSLDETVSRKLFF.